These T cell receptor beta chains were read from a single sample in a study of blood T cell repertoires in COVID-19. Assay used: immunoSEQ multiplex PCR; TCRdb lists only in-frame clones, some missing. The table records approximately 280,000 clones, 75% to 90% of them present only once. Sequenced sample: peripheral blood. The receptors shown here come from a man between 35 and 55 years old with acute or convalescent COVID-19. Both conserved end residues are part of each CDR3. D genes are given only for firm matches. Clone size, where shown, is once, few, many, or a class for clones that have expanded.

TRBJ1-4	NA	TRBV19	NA	CASSIPDSNEKLFF	TGTGCCAGTAGTATACCCGACAGTAATGAAAAACTGTTTTTT
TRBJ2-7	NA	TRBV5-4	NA	CASSFSGASGEQYF	TGTGCCAGCAGCTTCTCAGGGGCCTCCGGCGAGCAGTACTTC
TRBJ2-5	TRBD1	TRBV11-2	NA	CASSNRQGAAETQYF	TGTGCCAGCAGCAACAGACAGGGGGCGGCGGAGACCCAGTACTTC
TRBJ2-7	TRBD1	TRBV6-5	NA	CASSYSGQGVWYEQYF	TGTGCCAGCAGTTACTCTGGGCAGGGGGTATGGTACGAGCAGTACTTC
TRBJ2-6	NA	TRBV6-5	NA	CASSSPQGSGANVLTF	TGTGCCAGCAGTTCACCACAGGGATCGGGGGCCAACGTCCTGACTTTC
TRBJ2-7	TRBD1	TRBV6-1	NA	CASSVQVGQVVSYEQYF	TGTGCCAGCAGTGTTCAAGTAGGACAGGTTGTCTCCTACGAGCAGTACTTC
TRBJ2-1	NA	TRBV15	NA	CATSRDATSSYNEQFF	TGTGCCACCAGCAGAGATGCGACTAGCTCCTACAATGAGCAGTTCTTC
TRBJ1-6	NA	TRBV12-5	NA	CASGLLNSPLHF	TGTGCTAGTGGTTTACTTAATTCACCCCTCCACTTT
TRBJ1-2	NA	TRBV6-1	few	CASSENTLNYGYTF	TGTGCCAGCAGTGAGAACACGTTGAACTATGGCTACACCTTC
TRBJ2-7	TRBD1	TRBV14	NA	CASSQDRGQGNYEQYF	TGTGCCAGCAGCCAAGACCGTGGACAGGGGAACTACGAGCAGTACTTC
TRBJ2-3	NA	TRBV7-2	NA	CASSLASAASWKFKYF	TGTGCCAGCAGCTTAGCGTCGGCGGCTAGCTGGAAATTTAAGTATTTT
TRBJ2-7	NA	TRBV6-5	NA	CASSYSTPGELYEQYF	TGTGCCAGCAGTTACTCGACCCCCGGGGAACTATACGAGCAGTACTTC
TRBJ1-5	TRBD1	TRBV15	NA	CATSPPGGVQPQHF	TGTGCCACCAGCCCGCCAGGGGGCGTTCAGCCCCAGCATTTT
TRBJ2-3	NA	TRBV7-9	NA	CASSFRSGDVTDTQYF	TGTGCCAGCAGCTTTAGGTCCGGGGATGTCACAGATACGCAGTATTTT
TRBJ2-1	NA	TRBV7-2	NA	CASSFIVSGYNEQFF	TGTGCCAGCAGCTTTATCGTGTCGGGTTACAATGAGCAGTTCTTC
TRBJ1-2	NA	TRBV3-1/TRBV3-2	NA	CASSQELAQVHGYTF	TGTGCCAGCAGCCAAGAACTCGCACAGGTCCATGGCTACACCTTC
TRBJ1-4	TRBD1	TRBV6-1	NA	CASSEPRTGKDEKLFF	TGTGCCAGCAGTGAACCCCGGACAGGGAAGGATGAAAAACTGTTTTTT
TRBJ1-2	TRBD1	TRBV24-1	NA	CATSEAGTAYGYTF	TGTGCCACCAGTGAGGCCGGGACAGCCTATGGCTACACCTTC
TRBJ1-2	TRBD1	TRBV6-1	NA	CASSDLWDRGPGYTF	TGTGCCAGCAGTGATCTTTGGGACAGGGGGCCTGGCTACACCTTC
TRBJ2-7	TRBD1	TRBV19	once	CASRRTGSYEQYF	TGTGCCTCTAGAAGGACAGGCTCCTACGAGCAGTACTTC
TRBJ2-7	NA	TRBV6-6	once	CASSPGQIPYEQYF	TGTGCCAGCAGTCCCGGACAGATCCCCTACGAGCAGTACTTC
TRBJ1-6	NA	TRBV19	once	CASSADRYNSPLHF	TGTGCCAGTAGTGCGGACAGATATAATTCACCCCTCCACTTT
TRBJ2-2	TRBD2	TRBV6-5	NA	CASRPSGGTTGELFF	TGTGCCAGCAGACCTTCGGGGGGGACGACCGGGGAGCTGTTTTTT
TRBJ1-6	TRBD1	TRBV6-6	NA	CASSSGQGFDSPLHF	TGTGCCAGCAGTAGCGGACAGGGTTTTGATTCACCCCTCCACTTT
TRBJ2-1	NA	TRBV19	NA	CASTGGSYNEQFF	TGTGCCAGTACAGGAGGATCTTACAATGAGCAGTTCTTC
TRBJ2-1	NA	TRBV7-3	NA	CASSSPDNEQFF	TGTGCCAGCAGCTCCCCGGACAATGAGCAGTTCTTC
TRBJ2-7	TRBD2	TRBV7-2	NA	CASSPSGGAYEQYF	TGTGCCAGCAGCCCTAGCGGGGGGGCGTACGAGCAGTACTTC
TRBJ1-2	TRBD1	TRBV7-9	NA	CASSRQGTFFGYTF	TGTGCCAGCAGCCGACAGGGTACTTTTTTTGGCTACACCTTC
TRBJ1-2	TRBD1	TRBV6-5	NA	CASLRLLGQVF	TGTGCCAGCCTACGACTCCTGGGACAGGTCTTC
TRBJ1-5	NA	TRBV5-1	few	CASSLEGARNQPQHF	TGCGCCAGCAGCTTGGAAGGGGCTAGGAATCAGCCCCAGCATTTT
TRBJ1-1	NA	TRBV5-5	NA	CASSMEFGTEAFF	TGTGCCAGCAGCATGGAATTCGGCACTGAAGCTTTCTTT
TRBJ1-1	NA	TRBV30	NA	CAWRPTEYTEAFF	TGTGCCTGGAGACCTACCGAGTACACTGAAGCTTTCTTT
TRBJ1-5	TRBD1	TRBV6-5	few	CASRPTGNRNQPQHF	TGTGCCAGCAGGCCGACAGGGAATCGCAATCAGCCCCAGCATTTT
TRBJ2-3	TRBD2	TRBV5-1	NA	CASSLGRGGGTDTQYF	TGCGCCAGCAGCTTGGGGCGGGGAGGGGGCACAGATACGCAGTATTTT
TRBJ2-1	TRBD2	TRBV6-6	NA	CASSLRTSGGFSSYNEQFF	TGTGCCAGCAGTCTTCGGACTAGCGGGGGGTTCAGCTCCTACAATGAGCAGTTCTTC
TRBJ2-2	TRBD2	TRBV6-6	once	CASSPRGAGGPIGELFF	TGTGCCAGCAGTCCCCGGGGAGCGGGGGGGCCTATCGGGGAGCTGTTTTTT